The next 25 T cell receptor beta chains were all read from a single sample in a study of sequential checkpoint blockade in melanoma. The treatment here: randomized to nivolumab then ipilimumab (arm A) or the reverse (arm B). The data were produced by immunoSEQ multiplex PCR, yet TCRdb's version contains in-frame clones alone and is incomplete. Altogether approximately 17,000 clones are present, 85% to 95% being singletons, with the ten largest covering 24%. Material: CD8+ T cells sorted from blood (inferred from file names), obtained from a patient given nivolumab and ipilimumab in sequence. The source of these receptors is a human donor with melanoma.

This clone has only a few counts. The V and J genes are TRBV7-9 and TRBJ2-7; 7 bases agree with TRBD1. With V trimmed by 3 bases and J by 3 bases, 5 bases remained unmatched. Per germline, CDR1 SEHNR and CDR2 FQNEAQ (reference sequence). This CDR3 has 14 amino acids. The CDR3 is CASSLGGTDYEQYV. The CDR3 DNA sequence: TGTGCCAGCAGCTTGGGTGGGACAGACTACGAGCAGTACGTC.

V is TRBV5-6 and J is TRBJ1-2, with no clear D. CDR3 length: 13 residues. Germline-derived CDR1 and CDR2 are SGHDT and YYEEEE. Trimming cost V 3 bases and J 8 bases, with 14 bases left between them. The CDR3 spells CASSYAGSWGYTF. The CDR3 bases are TGTGCCAGCAGCTATGCTGGGAGTTGGGGCTACACCTTC.

The genes are TRBV30 and TRBJ1-2, with D unresolved. This CDR3 region has 16 residues. CDR1 and CDR2 from the germline V gene are GTSNPN and SVGIG (reference sequence). Trimming removed 1 base from V and 4 bases from J, with 19 bases in between. This CDR3 is CAWSGLYQEAGYGYTF. The CDR3 DNA reads as TGTGCCTGGAGTGGCCTCTACCAGGAGGCCGGCTATGGCTACACCTTC.

The J gene is TRBJ2-7, the V gene TRBV27; 7 bases align to TRBD2. The V gene end was trimmed by 6 bases and the J gene end by 4 bases; junction bases not matched to a gene: 6. The length of the CDR3 is 13 residues. Germline CDR1 MNHEY, CDR2 SMNVEV (reference sequence). CDR3 loop: CASSPGRGYEQYV. Written as DNA, the CDR3 is TGTGCCAGCAGCCCTGGGAGGGGATACGAGCAGTACGTC.

This chain connects TRBV10-3 to TRBJ1-1, with D maybe TRBD1 (6 bases). V dropped 6 bases and J dropped 2 bases, with 13 bases sitting between them. Germline CDR1 reads ENHRY; CDR2 reads SYGVKD. The CDR3 contains 14 residues. The DNA of the CDR3 is TGTGCCATCAGCTACGGGACACCTAACACTGAAGCTTTCTTT. Translating it yields CAISYGTPNTEAFF.

The rearrangement joins TRBV19 to TRBJ1-2, with D maybe TRBD1 (5 bases). The germline V and J ends were trimmed by 6 bases and 4 bases, with 12 bases remaining between them. The germline CDR1 and CDR2 sequences are LNHDA and SQIVND (reference sequence). The CDR3 length is 13 residues. CDR3 residues: CASSWAQGYGYTF. Written as DNA, the CDR3 is TGTGCCAGTAGCTGGGCGCAGGGCTATGGCTACACCTTC.

The chain couples TRBV6-5 to TRBJ1-5, with unresolved D. This CDR3 is 15 amino acids long. Trimming pared 2 bases from V and 0 bases from J, leaving 8 bases between. The germline V gene encodes CDR1 MNHEY and CDR2 SVGAGI. Written as DNA, the CDR3 is TGTGCCAGCAGTTACCGACGGGATAGCAATCAGCCCCAGCATTTT. Protein: CASSYRRDSNQPQHF.

The rearrangement joins TRBV4-3 to TRBJ1-1, with D possibly being TRBD1 (5 bases). The CDR3 sequence is 13 residues long. The V and J ends lost 3 bases and 5 bases respectively, with 10 bases between them. Germline V lookup: CDR1 LGHNA, CDR2 YSLEER. The CDR3 protein is CASSHSGGTEAFF. CDR3 sequence (DNA): TGCGCCAGCAGCCATTCGGGGGGAACTGAAGCTTTCTTT.

The CDR3 reads CASSIGTSGTYEQYF. For the CDR3, the DNA is TGTGCCAGTAGTATCGGGACTAGCGGGACCTACGAGCAGTACTTC. The chain couples TRBV19 to TRBJ2-7, with 13 bases fitting TRBD2. Losses at the gene ends were 3 bases for V and 2 bases for J; bases not matched to a gene: 1. Germline CDR1 LNHDA, CDR2 SQIVND (reference sequence). The CDR3 totals 15 residues.

The chain uses TRBV13 and TRBJ1-2; D uncertain. V lost 0 bases and J 8 bases, leaving 13 bases between the germline ends. The germline V gene encodes CDR1 PRHDT and CDR2 FYEKMQ (reference sequence). The CDR3 is 14 amino acids. The CDR3 reads CASSLGDSRRGYTF. The CDR3 DNA is TGTGCCAGCAGCTTAGGGGATTCCAGGCGAGGCTACACCTTC.

The chain uses TRBV15 and TRBJ1-4; tentative D call: TRBD1 (5 bases). Trimming left V 3 bases short and J 8 bases short, with 22 bases between. Germline lookup yields CDR1 LNHNV and CDR2 YYDKDF (reference sequence). The CDR3 covers 17 residues. CDR3 nucleotides: TGTGCCACCAGCAGGGACGCACGGACAACCGAAGAAGAAAAACTGTTTTTT. Its protein product is CATSRDARTTEEEKLFF.

The chain couples TRBV29-1 to TRBJ2-7; no definite D call. The V end lost 8 bases, the J end lost 4 bases, and 12 bases lay between the germline ends. Per the germline V gene, CDR1 is SQVTM and CDR2 is ANQGSEA. This CDR3 is built from 11 residues. In nucleotides, the CDR3 is TGCAGCTTTTGTCCGGAGTACGAGCAGTACTTC. Amino acid sequence: CSFCPEYEQYF.

The CDR3 DNA is TGTGCCTGGAGTGCGGGTATCTATGGCTACACCTTC. Amino acids: CAWSAGIYGYTF. The chain recombines TRBV30 with TRBJ1-2; D unresolved. The CDR3 extends over 12 amino acids. Germline V gene data show CDR1 as GTSNPN and CDR2 as SVGIG (reference sequence). With 1 base removed from V and 4 bases from J, the gap between germline ends came to 7 bases.

The chain uses TRBV27 and TRBJ1-1; TRBD1 agrees at 8 bases. Germline CDR1 is MNHEY and CDR2 is SMNVEV (reference sequence). V was clipped by 6 bases and J by 5 bases; unmatched bases: 11. CDR3 length: 15 residues. The CDR3 DNA follows: TGTGCCAGCAGCTCGGACAGGGAGGAGGTAACTGAAGCTTTCTTT. Translation gives CASSSDREEVTEAFF.

This sequence joins TRBV19 and TRBJ2-1; weak D call: TRBD2 (6 bases). V was pared by 5 bases and J by 4 bases, with 15 bases between. Looked up from germline, CDR1 is LNHDA and CDR2 is SQIVND (reference sequence). The CDR3 covers 15 residues. The CDR3 sequence is CASSGLAGRYNEQFF. The CDR3 nucleotides are TGTGCCAGTAGTGGATTGGCGGGACGGTACAATGAGCAGTTCTTC.

V and J are TRBV6-5 and TRBJ2-7, with a tentative D call TRBD2 (6 bases). The CDR3 extends over 12 amino acids. Trimming removed 7 bases at V and 2 bases at J, with 9 bases between. CDR1 and CDR2 (germline): MNHEY, SVGAGI. CDR3: CASTPGAYEQYF. The CDR3 bases are TGTGCCAGCACCCCGGGGGCCTACGAGCAGTACTTC.

The chain carries TRBV13 and TRBJ1-1, with D unclear. V lost 5 bases and J lost 1, with 11 bases in between. This CDR3 has 14 amino acids. Germline assignment: CDR1 PRHDT and CDR2 FYEKMQ (reference sequence). In DNA form, the CDR3 reads TGTGCCAGCAGCCCATCGTGGCCGAACACTGAAGCTTTCTTT. As protein: CASSPSWPNTEAFF.

The rearrangement uses TRBV28 and TRBJ1-3; D remains ambiguous. Between the trimmed V and J ends, which lost 3 bases and 9 bases, there was a span of 9 bases. The CDR3 has 12 amino acids. Germline assignment: CDR1 MDHEN and CDR2 SYDVKM. CDR3 residues: CASSFDGSTIYF. For the CDR3, the DNA is TGTGCCAGCAGTTTTGACGGGAGCACCATATATTTT.

The genes are TRBV7-9 and TRBJ2-7, with TRBD1 identical over 8 bases. V dropped 5 bases and J dropped 5; count of bases not matched to a gene: 14. The CDR3 is 16 residues long. Germline V gene data show CDR1 as SEHNR and CDR2 as FQNEAQ (reference sequence). The CDR3 spells CASSLPGRDRYHEQYV. In nucleotides, the CDR3 is TGTGCCAGCAGCCTCCCTGGCCGGGACAGGTATCACGAGCAGTACGTC.

V is TRBV21-1 and J is TRBJ2-7; the table's D call of TRBD2 was not tested on the DNA. TRBV21-1 is a listed pseudogene. The CDR3 has 15 residues. The CDR3, as DNA: TGTGCCAGCAAGGACTACAGCGACCCTACCTACGAGCAGTACGTC. Its protein product is CASKDYSDPTYEQYV.

This chain links TRBV9 with TRBJ1-2; D remains ambiguous. The CDR3 is 15 residues long. Germline V gene data show CDR1 as SGDLS and CDR2 as YYNGEE. Deletions cut 0 bases from V and 2 bases from J, with 11 bases between. The CDR3 nucleotides read TGTGCCAGCAGCGTAGCTCGCCTACCAAACTATGGCTACACCTTC. Encoded protein: CASSVARLPNYGYTF. Combining the CDR3 with reference TRBV9 and TRBJ1-2 gives the whole variable domain DSGVTQTPKHLITATGQRVTLRCSPRSGDLSVYWYQQSLDQGLQFLIQYYNGEERAKGNILERFSAQQFPDLHSELNLSSLELGDSALYFCASSVARLPNYGYTFGSGTRLTVV.

V is TRBV10-3 and J is TRBJ1-1; 7 positions match TRBD1. This CDR3 has 15 amino acids. From germline, CDR1 is ENHRY and CDR2 SYGVKD. V lost 0 bases to trimming and J lost 4 bases; unmatched junction nucleotides: 5. The CDR3 DNA reads TGTGCCATCAGTGAGTCGATCTACAGGGGCACTGAAGCTTTCTTT. Translation gives CAISESIYRGTEAFF.

The V gene is TRBV6-5, the J gene TRBJ2-1; weak D call: TRBD2 (5 bases). The CDR3 has 15 amino acids. Trimming cost V 0 bases and J 7 bases, with 13 bases left between them. Germline CDR1 reads MNHEY; CDR2 reads SVGAGI. CDR3: CASSYSSLRGNEQFF. CDR3 sequence (DNA): TGTGCCAGCAGTTACTCCTCCCTACGGGGAAATGAGCAGTTCTTC.

This sequence joins TRBV9 and TRBJ1-2; 8 bases are shared with TRBD1. Germline CDR1 SGDLS, CDR2 YYNGEE. The CDR3 extends over 15 amino acids. Trimming removed 3 bases from V and 3 bases from J; junction bases left unmatched: 7. The CDR3 sequence is CASSAGQGVDYGYTF. Here the CDR3 DNA reads TGTGCCAGCAGCGCCGGACAGGGAGTGGACTATGGCTACACCTTC. Drawing the rest from reference TRBV9 and TRBJ1-2, the complete variable domain is DSGVTQTPKHLITATGQRVTLRCSPRSGDLSVYWYQQSLDQGLQFLIQYYNGEERAKGNILERFSAQQFPDLHSELNLSSLELGDSALYFCASSAGQGVDYGYTFGSGTRLTVV.

The V call is TRBV27, the J call TRBJ2-7, with 9 bases lining up with TRBD1. The germline gives CDR1 MNHEY, CDR2 SMNVEV (reference sequence). This CDR3 is built from 15 residues. V shed 3 bases, J shed 3 bases, and the junction held 6 bases outside the gene matches. The CDR3 sequence: CASSLVQGAHYEQYF. The CDR3 nucleotides read TGTGCCAGCAGTTTGGTACAGGGGGCGCACTACGAGCAGTACTTC.